Shown below are 25 T cell receptor beta chains from a single sample sequenced in a study of shared clonotypes between healthy human individuals. Assay used: immunoSEQ multiplex PCR; TCRdb lists only in-frame clones, some missing. The sample yields roughly 530,000 clones, less than 96% seen once. Material for sequencing was naive CD4+ T cells sorted from blood. Noted subset: CD45RA+ positively selected. All receptors come from a woman in her thirties in good health.

CDR3 amino acids: CASSHGREDEKLFF. The CDR3 bases are TGTGCCAGCAGCCATGGCAGGGAAGACGAAAAACTGTTTTTT. The genes are TRBV11-3 and TRBJ1-4, with D possibly matching TRBD1 (5 bases). V was clipped by 5 bases and J by 8 bases, with 15 bases between them. Germline V CDR1 and CDR2: SGHNT, YENEEA. This CDR3 region has 14 residues.

V is TRBV11-2 and J is TRBJ2-7; D not resolved. Germline values: CDR1 SGHAT, CDR2 FQNNGV. The CDR3 is made up of 19 amino acids. V gave up 5 bases and J gave up 2 bases, with 28 bases separating them. In nucleotides, the CDR3 is TGTGCCAGCAGCCGAACTAATCAAACCAGACGGACGCGTCCCTACGAGCAGTACTTC. Protein sequence: CASSRTNQTRRTRPYEQYF.

V and J are TRBV28 and TRBJ1-4; TRBD1 is a possible D gene (5 bases). Germline loops: CDR1 MDHEN, CDR2 SYDVKM. This CDR3 is built from 14 residues. Between the trimmed V and J ends, which lost 4 bases and 5 bases, there was a span of 11 bases. For the CDR3, the DNA is TGTGCCAGCAGTTCAAATGGGGGGAATGAAAAACTGTTTTTT. Translated: CASSSNGGNEKLFF.

In its sample, this clone was seen once. The rearrangement links TRBV6-6 to TRBJ1-4; 7 nucleotides agree with TRBD1. This CDR3 comprises 14 residues. The germline gives CDR1 MNHNY, CDR2 SVGAGI (reference sequence). V shed 5 bases, J shed 7 bases, and the junction held 7 bases outside the gene matches. CDR3 loop: CASSVGQWGEKLFF. The CDR3, as DNA: TGTGCCAGCAGTGTGGGACAGTGGGGTGAAAAACTGTTTTTT.

Comment on this clone: Other nucleotide sequences from this sample produce the same CDR3. The chain combines TRBV28 with TRBJ2-7; D not resolved. Trimming left V 2 bases short and J 6 bases short, with 5 bases between. The germline gives CDR1 MDHEN, CDR2 SYDVKM. The CDR3 contains 11 residues. The CDR3, as DNA: TGTGCCAGCAGTTTAATAGGCGAGCAGTACTTC. Its translation is CASSLIGEQYF.

V usage is TRBV30 and J usage is TRBJ2-3; tentative D call: TRBD2 (5 bases). The length of the CDR3 is 13 residues. Germline V gives CDR1 GTSNPN, CDR2 SVGIG (reference sequence). Trimming cost V 1 base and J 4 bases, with 9 bases left between them. The CDR3 here is CAWSGLSSDTQYF. Here the CDR3 DNA reads TGTGCCTGGAGTGGACTAAGCTCAGATACGCAGTATTTT.

This sequence joins TRBV19 and TRBJ2-1; a weak D match, TRBD2 (5 bases). Germline CDR1 is LNHDA and CDR2 is SQIVND (reference sequence). The CDR3 consists of 15 residues. The V end was cut by 10 bases, the J end by 0 bases, with 16 bases between. The chain's CDR3 is CATDNGAASYNEQFF. The CDR3 nucleotides read TGTGCCACCGATAATGGAGCGGCCTCCTACAATGAGCAGTTCTTC.

This chain uses TRBV29-1 with TRBJ2-7, with 7 bases lining up with TRBD2. This CDR3 is 14 amino acids long. V trimming: 4 bases; J trimming: 3 bases; junction bases outside the gene matches: 9. Per the germline V gene, CDR1 is SQVTM and CDR2 is ANQGSEA. The CDR3 sequence is CSVGGRGPLYEQYF. CDR3 nucleotides: TGCAGCGTTGGGGGGAGGGGCCCCCTCTACGAGCAGTACTTC.

The V gene is TRBV28, the J gene TRBJ2-6, with D possibly TRBD2 on 6 matching bases. This CDR3 is 18 amino acids long. V lost 3 bases, J lost 0 bases, and 15 bases lay in between. CDR1 MDHEN and CDR2 SYDVKM come from the germline V gene. CDR3 nucleotide sequence: TGTGCCAGCAGTTTGGGACTCATAAACCGCTCTGGGGCCAACGTCCTGACTTTC. Translation: CASSLGLINRSGANVLTF.

The chain uses TRBV5-4 and TRBJ2-7; D perhaps matches TRBD1 (6 bases). The CDR3 consists of 15 residues. Trimming stripped 0 bases from V and 5 bases from J, with 15 bases between. CDR1 SGHNT and CDR2 YYREEE come from the germline V gene (reference sequence). CDR3 in amino acids: CASSLGQGNFHEQYF. CDR3 DNA: TGTGCCAGCAGCTTGGGCCAGGGGAATTTCCACGAGCAGTACTTC.

This chain connects TRBV20-1 to TRBJ2-3, with D perhaps matching TRBD1 (6 bases). Per the germline V gene, CDR1 is DFQATT and CDR2 is SNEGSKA (reference sequence). V shed 6 bases and J shed 7 bases, with 11 bases lying between them. This CDR3 region has 11 residues. CDR3 sequence (DNA): TGCAGTGCAGCAGGGGCGAATACGCAGTATTTT. This translates into CSAAGANTQYF.

V gene TRBV5-1 combines with J gene TRBJ2-2; 9 nucleotides line up with TRBD1. V lost 4 bases and J lost 6; bases outside the gene matches: 10. CDR1 and CDR2 (germline): SGHRS, YFSETQ. CDR3 length: 16 residues. Written as DNA, the CDR3 is TGCGCCAGCAGCGTATTACAGGGGGCGCGGTCCGGGGAGCTGTTTTTT. Its protein product is CASSVLQGARSGELFF.

On this clone itself: This specimen includes other DNA sequences encoding the same CDR3. The chain has TRBV2 and TRBJ2-7; D is unclear. Germline loops: CDR1 SNHLY, CDR2 FYNNEI. The CDR3 length is 11 residues. V lost 0 bases and J lost 7, with 4 bases in between. CDR3 DNA: TGTGCCAGCAGTGAAGCGGGGGAGCAGTACTTC. Translation gives CASSEAGEQYF.

The rearrangement joins TRBV28 to TRBJ1-2, with TRBD1 identical over 11 bases. CDR1 and CDR2 (germline): MDHEN, SYDVKM. The ends lost 5 bases at V and 4 bases at J; junction bases unmatched: 6. The CDR3 spans 15 residues. The DNA of the CDR3 is TGTGCCAGCAGTCCCTGGACAGGGGGCACCTATGGCTACACCTTC. Its protein product is CASSPWTGGTYGYTF.

The chain carries TRBV18 and TRBJ2-7; D call uncertain. The CDR3 sequence is 14 residues long. The ends were cut back, 3 bases at V and 4 bases at J, with 13 bases in the middle. Germline V gene lookup returns CDR1 KGHSH and CDR2 LQKENI. The CDR3 spells CASSPSFGPYEQYF. Written as DNA, the CDR3 is TGTGCCAGCTCACCGTCCTTTGGGCCTTACGAGCAGTACTTC.

The V call is TRBV19, the J call TRBJ1-5; D remains ambiguous. The germline V gene has CDR1 LNHDA and CDR2 SQIVND (reference sequence). The ends were cut back, 4 bases at V and 4 bases at J, with 26 bases in the middle. The CDR3 runs to 19 residues. For the CDR3, the DNA is TGTGCCAGTAGTAAAACCCCGGGGAGGCACAAGTTAAATAATCAGCCCCAGCATTTT. Translation gives CASSKTPGRHKLNNQPQHF. The full variable domain, rest sourced from reference TRBV19 and TRBJ1-5, is DGGITQSPKYLFRKEGQNVTLSCEQNLNHDAMYWYRQDPGQGLRLIYYSQIVNDFQKGDIAEGYSVSREKKESFPLTVTSAQKNPTAFYLCASSKTPGRHKLNNQPQHFGDGTRLSIL.

J is TRBJ2-5 and V is TRBV29-1, with no clear D. CDR1 and CDR2 (germline): SQVTM, ANQGSEA. There are 12 residues in the CDR3. V lost 7 bases and J 9 bases, leaving 18 bases between the germline ends. The DNA of the CDR3 is TGCAGCGCTAGTCCCCCCAATGAGTCCCAGTACTTC. This gives the protein CSASPPNESQYF.

The V gene is TRBV19, the J gene TRBJ1-6, with D unresolved. The CDR3 has 14 residues. Between the trimmed V and J ends, which lost 5 bases and 9 bases, there was a span of 14 bases. Germline values: CDR1 LNHDA, CDR2 SQIVND (reference sequence). The CDR3, as DNA: TGTGCCAGTAGTCCCCCTGACGGGATTTCACCCCTCCACTTT. Protein sequence: CASSPPDGISPLHF.

V and J are TRBV20-1 and TRBJ2-3; no clear D. There are 10 residues in the CDR3. The germline gives CDR1 DFQATT, CDR2 SNEGSKA (reference sequence). V gave up 6 bases and J gave up 2 bases, with 3 bases separating them. The CDR3 protein is CSAHTDTQYF. The CDR3 bases are TGCAGTGCCCACACAGATACGCAGTATTTT.

The chain combines TRBV28 with TRBJ2-7; D not certain. Trimming left V 3 bases short and J 7 bases short, with 4 bases between. The CDR3 is 10 amino acids. Per germline, CDR1 MDHEN and CDR2 SYDVKM. The CDR3, as DNA: TGTGCCAGCAGTTTGGGGGAGCAGTACTTC. Protein product: CASSLGEQYF. Full variable domain (rest looked up from reference TRBV28 and TRBJ2-7): DVKVTQSSRYLVKRTGEKVFLECVQDMDHENMFWYRQDPGLGLRLIYFSYDVKMKEKGDIPEGYSVSREKKERFSLILESASTNQTSMYLCASSLGEQYFGPGTRLTVT.

The gene calls are TRBV2 and TRBJ1-5; no clear D. Germline V gene lookup returns CDR1 SNHLY and CDR2 FYNNEI. V dropped 4 bases and J dropped 1 base, with 2 bases sitting between them. The CDR3 covers 12 residues. The CDR3 DNA sequence: TGTGCCAGCAGTGTAAGCAATCAGCCCCAGCATTTT. Translating gives CASSVSNQPQHF. Variable domain in full (rest from reference TRBV2 and TRBJ1-5): EPEVTQTPSHQVTQMGQEVILRCVPISNHLYFYWYRQILGQKVEFLVSFYNNEISEKSEIFDDQFSVERPDGSNFTLKIRSTKLEDSAMYFCASSVSNQPQHFGDGTRLSIL.

This clone was seen a handful of times. The CDR3 reads CASSQRGTSGRHEQYF. CDR3 sequence (DNA): TGCGCCAGCAGCCAACGTGGGACTAGCGGGAGGCACGAGCAGTACTTC. The chain employs TRBV4-1 and TRBJ2-7, with TRBD2 matching over 15 bases. Germline lookup yields CDR1 MGHRA and CDR2 YSYEKL. V trimming: 2 bases; J trimming: 5 bases; junction bases outside the gene matches: 4. The CDR3 loop spans 16 amino acids.

The genes are TRBV28 and TRBJ2-7, with a possible D match to TRBD2 (5 bases). This CDR3 is 16 amino acids long. The V end was cut by 6 bases, the J end by 3 bases, with 21 bases between. Germline assignment: CDR1 MDHEN and CDR2 SYDVKM. CDR3 sequence reads: CASSHFEASSHYEQYF. In nucleotides, the CDR3 is TGTGCCAGCAGCCACTTCGAGGCTAGCTCCCACTACGAGCAGTACTTC.

The chain combines TRBV11-2 with TRBJ1-1; TRBD1 is a possible D gene (6 bases). Trimming cost V 4 bases and J 11 bases, with 20 bases left between them. CDR1 is SGHAT and CDR2 is FQNNGV in the germline V gene. The CDR3 length is 14 residues. The CDR3 nucleotides read TGTGCCAGCAGCTCGATACAGGGTGTTTTTAGGGCTTTCTTT. It yields the protein CASSSIQGVFRAFF.

The chain is built from TRBV27 and TRBJ2-7; 9 bases fit TRBD2. J was trimmed by 7 bases and V by 8 bases; bases with no gene match: 9. Germline values: CDR1 MNHEY, CDR2 SMNVEV (reference sequence). The CDR3 is made up of 13 amino acids. CDR3 sequence (DNA): TGTGCCAGCGGACTAGCGTTCCCCTTTGAGCAGTACTTC. Translated: CASGLAFPFEQYF.